What follows is one T cell receptor (beta chain) and its context. This clone showed up just once. Its antigen target is currently unknown. No clone much larger than this one lies a single base away; base qualities are absent. The data derive from a study of OX40 agonist ivuxolimab in advanced cancers. About the study as a whole: The costimulatory receptor OX40 (CD134) was targeted by ivuxolimab, a fully human IgG2 agonistic monoclonal antibody. Peripheral TCRbeta sequencing was intended to test whether TCR sequence diversity was altered and clonal T-cell expansion was caused by ivuxolimab. Among the roughly 50 dose-escalation patients, 19 had hepatocellular carcinoma, about 15 melanoma, 9 renal cell carcinoma and 9 head and neck cancer. Prior anti-PD-1, anti-PD-L1 or anti-CTLA-4 therapy was permitted, and roughly two fifths of dose-escalation patients had received checkpoint inhibitors. The paper covers the monotherapy dose-escalation part of the phase I ivuxolimab trial, which included N of about 50 patients. Intravenous ivuxolimab was administered to patients every 2 weeks at six dose levels: 0.01, 0.1, 0.3, 1.5, 3 and 10 mg/kg. Partial responses were achieved by three dose-escalation patients, of whom one had hepatocellular carcinoma and two had cutaneous melanoma. The dose-escalation cohort was about 86% male with a mean age of roughly 60 years, ranging from about 20 to 80. Summary of the overall study and its limitations: After ivuxolimab, more expanded clones were found on average in CD8+ T cells than in CD4+ T cells. Low levels of normalized T-cell clonal expansion were also seen in some patients who did not respond. The antigen specificity of the peripheral T cells that underwent clonal expansion was not determined. At doses from 0.1 to 3.0 mg/kg, clonal expansion was seen in both CD4+ and CD8+ blood T cells between baseline and week 6. Partial responders in the 0.1-3.0 mg/kg groups had among the lowest normalized peripheral clonal expansion, especially among CD8+ T cells.

For sequencing of the TCRbeta CDR3 region, genomic DNA was extracted from the sorted cells. The immunoSEQ Assay was used for sequencing of TCRbeta CDR3 regions. TCRdb obtained this table from immuneACCESS and retained in-frame rearrangements with V and J assigned. These tables miss some clones; where compared with another copy, unresolved V genes account for less than half of the shortfall, and the remainder is unexplained. Within this sample are fewer than 60,000 clones, with 85% of them counted one time only. Approximately 20% of the sample is held by the ten biggest clonotypes. Trimming removed 0 bases from V and 2 bases from J; the gene matches leave 4 bases unexplained. Reading from cysteine to phenylalanine, the CDR3 counts 15 amino acids. Here the CDR3 DNA is all that survives: 45 bases in frame from base 1. Based on the germline V gene, the CDR1 and CDR2 sequences are LGHNA and YSLEER. Patients with a history of autoimmune disease or receiving systemic immunosuppression were excluded from the trial. Peripheral blood for TCR sequencing was drawn from every dose cohort at baseline, at cycle 4 day 1 and at cycle 7 day 1. The samples were drawn from a first-in-human, open-label, multicenter phase I dose-escalation trial of ivuxolimab. The trial enrolled adults with locally advanced or metastatic head and neck squamous cell, hepatocellular, melanoma or renal cell carcinoma. Before TCR sequencing, CD4+ T cells and CD8+ T cells from peripheral blood were sorted into separate populations.

The sample was CD4+ or CD8+ T cells sorted from blood, taken in a trial of the OX40 agonist ivuxolimab. The source of this sequence is an adult with an advanced solid tumor such as melanoma, head and neck, liver or kidney cancer. The receptor chain draws on TRBV4-3 and TRBJ2-7; 7 middle bases align to TRBD1. The CDR3 sequence is CASSQDRTGPYEQYF. The sequenced DNA is TGCGCCAGCAGCCAAGACCGGACAGGTCCCTACGAGCAGTACTTC.